This T cell receptor beta chain came from a study of T cells after yellow fever vaccination. This clonotype has ten or more counts. Its target is not known. Study-level points and caveats: Any FACS-sorted repertoire could hold abundant clonotypes that contaminate it from the bulk population.

TCRdb reanalysed the 5' RACE reads using MiXCR and keeps one entry per CDR3 protein. The repertoire holds just under 600,000 distinct CDR3 sequences, with roughly 13% as singletons. Per the germline V gene, CDR1 is SGHNT and CDR2 is YYREEE (reference sequence). V was pared by 0 bases and J by 4 bases, with 5 bases between. CDR3 length: 13 residues. Specimen: PBMCs, collected on the day of the yellow fever booster vaccination. This clonotype originated in a man aged 25-45 years who received the YFV17D yellow fever vaccine. The rearrangement uses TRBV5-4 and TRBJ1-3; possibly TRBD1 for D (5 bases). The CDR3 loop is CASSLDRGNTIYF. The CDR3 nucleotides are TGTGCCAGCAGCTTGGACAGGGGAAACACCATATATTTT.